This T cell receptor (beta chain) stems from a study of PD-L1 blockade in urothelial cancer. Study as a whole: Prior exposure to chemotherapy in patients amounted to 0 to 3 regimens received. Samples came from 3 weeks, at the second dose, and 6 weeks into treatment. Across blood samples, T cells had a median count of approximately 130,000.

A total of 1 to 8 samples per patient were collected pretreatment and on-treatment. Measured with immunoSEQ multiplex PCR; TCRdb has only the in-frame clones, and not every one. The sample has about 70,000 clones, around four fifths seen once. Comment on this clone: The sample has other DNA sequences that encode this CDR3 too.

The CDR3 runs 15 residues. Germline lookup yields CDR1 MNHEY and CDR2 SVGAGI. Germline trimming cut 6 bases from V and 1 base from J; bases unmatched to any gene: 8. The V call is TRBV6-5, the J call TRBJ2-5; 7 bases are a match to TRBD2. The sequence came from a man in his 70s with urothelial cancer. Sequencing used PBMCs, obtained around atezolizumab (anti-PD-L1) treatment. The CDR3 region has the DNA TGTGCCAGCAGAAGAACTGGGACTACCCAAGAGACCCAGTACTTC. Residues: CASRRTGTTQETQYF.